This entry lists 15 T cell receptor beta chains sequenced from one sample in a study of T cells in Graves' hyperthyroidism and ophthalmopathy. RNA transcripts were the template for amplifying TCR beta CDR3 regions. First-round RT-PCR of the TCR CDR3 relied on the HTBI primer set. TCRdb called the multiplex PCR reads again in MiXCR, with one record for every CDR3 protein. The top ten clones hold roughly 7.7% of a sample with 600,000 or so distinct CDR3 sequences, approximately 15% of them seen once. The sample taken for sequencing was blood. These receptors all stem from a woman between 18 and 29 years old with Graves' ophthalmopathy.

This clonotype was seen many times. The chain links TRBV11-3 to TRBJ2-5; D unresolved. V lost 5 bases and J 4 bases, leaving 17 bases between the germline ends. The CDR3 runs 15 residues. Germline CDR1 is SGHNT and CDR2 is YENEEA. CDR3 nucleotides: TGTGCCAGCAGCCCGACACTCGGGTTTTCAGAGACCCAGTACTTC. Translated: CASSPTLGFSETQYF.

This clonotype was seen repeatedly, ten times or more. The V and J genes are TRBV19 and TRBJ2-5; D not certain. CDR1 and CDR2 from the germline V gene are LNHDA and SQIVND (reference sequence). V lost 3 bases, J lost 0 bases, and 5 bases lay in between. The CDR3 consists of 13 residues. CDR3 nucleotides: TGTGCCAGTAGTATGGGTTACCAAGAGACCCAGTACTTC. Translating it yields CASSMGYQETQYF.

This clonotype came up many times. The chain has TRBV6-2 or TRBV6-3 and TRBJ2-6; TRBD2 aligns across 11 bases. The germline V gene has CDR1 MNHEY and CDR2 SVGEGT. The CDR3 sequence is 18 residues long. The V segment lost 6 bases and the J segment 0 bases; nucleotides outside the gene matches: 7. The CDR3 sequence: CASRLGLADSSGANVLTF. The CDR3 DNA is TGTGCCAGCAGACTGGGACTAGCGGACTCCTCTGGGGCCAACGTCCTGACTTTC.

This rearrangement joins TRBV9 to TRBJ2-2, with 9 bases lining up with TRBD2. CDR1 SGDLS and CDR2 YYNGEE come from the germline V gene. V trimming: 7 bases; J trimming: 8 bases; junction bases outside the gene matches: 15. CDR3 length equals 16 residues. The CDR3 here is CASGPSAGGLGGELFF. CDR3 DNA: TGTGCCAGCGGGCCTTCAGCGGGAGGACTCGGAGGGGAGCTGTTTTTT.

The V gene is TRBV2, the J gene TRBJ1-1; no clear D gene. The CDR3 covers 13 residues. Germline V CDR1 and CDR2: SNHLY, FYNNEI. The V end was cut by 10 bases, the J end by 0 bases, with 12 bases between. This CDR3 is CATGRTVNTEAFF. The DNA for the CDR3 is TGTGCCACAGGACGTACAGTGAACACTGAAGCTTTCTTT.

This clonotype was found a few times. The V and J genes are TRBV7-9 and TRBJ2-7, with 11 bases lining up with TRBD2. This CDR3 spans 17 amino acids. Germline V gene sequence: CDR1 SEHNR, CDR2 FQNEAQ (reference sequence). J was trimmed by 3 bases and V by 3 bases; bases with no gene match: 10. Here the CDR3 reads CASSFSVLAGGLYEQYF. Here the CDR3 DNA reads TGTGCCAGCAGCTTTAGTGTCTTAGCGGGAGGGCTCTACGAGCAGTACTTC.

This clonotype was seen at least ten times. The V gene is TRBV27, the J gene TRBJ1-2; TRBD1 might be the D (5 bases). V was clipped by 6 bases and J by 5 bases, with 16 bases between them. The germline gives CDR1 MNHEY, CDR2 SMNVEV (reference sequence). CDR3 length equals 14 residues. The CDR3 DNA is TGTGCCAGCAGCCCCGGGACGGTATGGTATGGCTACACCTTC. This sequence encodes CASSPGTVWYGYTF.

This clonotype showed up many times. The J gene is TRBJ2-7, the V gene TRBV29-1; D ambiguous. Germline CDR1 is SQVTM and CDR2 is ANQGSEA. The CDR3 runs to 13 residues. V lost 5 bases and J 1 base, leaving 12 bases between the germline ends. CDR3 in DNA: TGCAGCGTTACCGGTGGATATTCCTACGAGCAGTACTTC. It yields the protein CSVTGGYSYEQYF.

This clonotype was detected only a few times. The V and J genes are TRBV9 and TRBJ2-7; D is unresolved. The CDR3 spans 10 residues. The ends were cut back, 10 bases at V and 4 bases at J, with 9 bases in the middle. Germline CDR1 SGDLS, CDR2 YYNGEE. CDR3: CAGRGYEQYF. The CDR3 DNA reads TGTGCCGGCCGAGGTTACGAGCAGTACTTC.

This clonotype was detected many times. The V call is TRBV6-1, the J call TRBJ1-1; D is ambiguous. V dropped 4 bases and J dropped 9 bases, with 15 bases sitting between them. The germline V gene has CDR1 MNHNS and CDR2 SASEGT. The length of the CDR3 is 13 residues. This CDR3 is CASSAKKGMKAFF. CDR3 bases: TGTGCCAGCAGTGCGAAAAAAGGCATGAAAGCTTTCTTT.

Ten or more counts support this clonotype. This chain joins TRBV7-9 and TRBJ2-2; TRBD1 matches 9 bases. The CDR3 extends over 16 amino acids. V lost 5 bases, J lost 10 bases, and 14 bases stayed unmatched. The germline V gene encodes CDR1 SEHNR and CDR2 FQNEAQ (reference sequence). In DNA form, the CDR3 reads TGTGCCAGCAGCCCCCGGGACAGGGCTGTCGGAGCGGAGCTGTTTTTT. As protein: CASSPRDRAVGAELFF.

This chain joins TRBV9 and TRBJ1-2, with a weak D call TRBD1 (5 bases). This CDR3 is built from 14 residues. Trimming took 0 bases from V and 4 from J, leaving 10 bases between them. Germline loops: CDR1 SGDLS, CDR2 YYNGEE. The CDR3 reads CASSVGQGGYGYTF. DNA for the CDR3: TGTGCCAGCAGCGTAGGGCAGGGCGGCTATGGCTACACCTTC.

This clonotype has at least ten counts. The rearrangement uses TRBV19 and TRBJ2-1; perhaps TRBD2 as D (5 bases). Germline CDR1 and CDR2: LNHDA and SQIVND (reference sequence). The germline V and J ends were trimmed by 5 bases and 4 bases, with 15 bases remaining between them. The CDR3 runs to 15 residues. In nucleotides, the CDR3 is TGTGCCAGTAGTCCACTCGCGGGCTATTACAATGAGCAGTTCTTC. This translates into CASSPLAGYYNEQFF.

There are many counts of this clonotype. This chain connects TRBV6-5 to TRBJ2-2, with D possibly matching TRBD1 (5 bases). The V end was cut by 1 base, the J end by 4 bases, with 13 bases between. The CDR3 consists of 16 residues. The V gene's germline CDR1 is MNHEY and CDR2 SVGAGI. DNA for the CDR3: TGTGCCAGCAGTTACTTTGGGGCTCTTGGCACCGGGGAGCTGTTTTTT. Its protein product is CASSYFGALGTGELFF.

V and J are TRBV16 and TRBJ1-6; TRBD1 aligns across 7 bases. The V and J ends lost 4 bases and 8 bases, in that order; junction bases with no gene match: 5. This CDR3 has 14 residues. The germline CDR1 and CDR2 sequences are KGHSY and FQNENV. CDR3 region: CASSPTTGDSPLHF. The CDR3 DNA reads as TGTGCCAGCAGCCCTACTACAGGGGATTCACCCCTCCACTTT.